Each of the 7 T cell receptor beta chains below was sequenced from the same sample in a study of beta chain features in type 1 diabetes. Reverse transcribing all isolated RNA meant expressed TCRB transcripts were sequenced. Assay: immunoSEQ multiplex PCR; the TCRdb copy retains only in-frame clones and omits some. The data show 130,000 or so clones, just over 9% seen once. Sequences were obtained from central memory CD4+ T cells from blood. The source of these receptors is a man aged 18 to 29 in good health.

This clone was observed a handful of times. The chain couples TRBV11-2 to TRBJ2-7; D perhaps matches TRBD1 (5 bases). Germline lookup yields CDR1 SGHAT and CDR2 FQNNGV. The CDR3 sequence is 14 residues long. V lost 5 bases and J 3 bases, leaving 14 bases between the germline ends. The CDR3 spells CASSPTETHYEQYF. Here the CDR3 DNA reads TGTGCCAGCAGCCCGACAGAGACCCACTACGAGCAGTACTTC.

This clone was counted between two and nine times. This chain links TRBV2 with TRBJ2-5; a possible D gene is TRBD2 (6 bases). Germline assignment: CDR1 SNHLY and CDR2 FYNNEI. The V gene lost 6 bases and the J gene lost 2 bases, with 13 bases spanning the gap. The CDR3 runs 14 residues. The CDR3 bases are TGTGCCAGCAGGGAGTTTGGGGGGCAAGAGACCCAGTACTTC. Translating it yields CASREFGGQETQYF. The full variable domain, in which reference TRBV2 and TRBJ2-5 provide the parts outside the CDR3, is EPEVTQTPSHQVTQMGQEVILRCVPISNHLYFYWYRQILGQKVEFLVSFYNNEISEKSEIFDDQFSVERPDGSNFTLKIRSTKLEDSAMYFCASREFGGQETQYFGPGTRLLVL.

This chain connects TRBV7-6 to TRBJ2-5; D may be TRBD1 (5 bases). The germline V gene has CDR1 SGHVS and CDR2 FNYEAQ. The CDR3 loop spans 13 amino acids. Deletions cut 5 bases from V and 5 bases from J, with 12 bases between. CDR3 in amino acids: CASSRRVGETQYF. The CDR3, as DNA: TGTGCCAGCAGCCGCAGGGTGGGCGAGACCCAGTACTTC.

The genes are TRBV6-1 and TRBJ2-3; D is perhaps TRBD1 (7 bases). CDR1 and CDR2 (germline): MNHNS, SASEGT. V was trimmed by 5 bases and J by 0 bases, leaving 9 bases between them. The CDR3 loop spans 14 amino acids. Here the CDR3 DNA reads TGTGCCAGCAGTCCAGGGGGGAGCACAGATACGCAGTATTTT. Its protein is CASSPGGSTDTQYF.

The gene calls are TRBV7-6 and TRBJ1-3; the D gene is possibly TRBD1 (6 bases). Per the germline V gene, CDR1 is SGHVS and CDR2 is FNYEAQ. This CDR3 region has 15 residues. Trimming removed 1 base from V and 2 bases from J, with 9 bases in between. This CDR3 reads CASSLEAGAGNTIYF. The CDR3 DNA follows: TGTGCCAGCAGCTTAGAGGCAGGGGCTGGAAACACCATATATTTT.

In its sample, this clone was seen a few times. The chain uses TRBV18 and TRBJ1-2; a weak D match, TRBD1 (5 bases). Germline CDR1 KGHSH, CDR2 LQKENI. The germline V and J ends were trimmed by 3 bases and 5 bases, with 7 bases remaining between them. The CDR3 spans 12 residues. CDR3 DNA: TGTGCCAGCTCACCCCAGGGTTATGGCTACACCTTC. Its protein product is CASSPQGYGYTF.

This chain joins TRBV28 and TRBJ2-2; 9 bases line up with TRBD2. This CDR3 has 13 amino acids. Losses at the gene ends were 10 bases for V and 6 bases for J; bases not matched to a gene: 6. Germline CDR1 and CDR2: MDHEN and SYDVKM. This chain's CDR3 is CATLSSGAGELFF. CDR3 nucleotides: TGTGCCACCCTATCTAGCGGGGCCGGGGAGCTGTTTTTT.